The 10 T cell receptor beta chains below were found in one sample sequenced in a study of post-analysis software for immune sequencing data. Researchers reported that TCR beta cDNA libraries carried unique molecular identifiers. A single record per CDR3 protein comes from TCRdb applying MiXCR to the PCR reads. The table includes about 820,000 distinct CDR3 sequences, approximately 57% detected once. Their antigens are not known. Overall study results and limits: There were a few TRBV segments more frequent in patients than controls, and TRBV5-6, TRBV5-1 and TRBV20-1 were among them.

The source material was blood. The receptors were gathered from a girl aged 5-17 years with multiple sclerosis.

In its sample, this clonotype was seen a few times. V is TRBV7-2 and J is TRBJ2-7, with TRBD1 as a possible D gene (5 bases). CDR1 is SGHTA and CDR2 is FQGNSA in the germline V gene. CDR3 length: 14 residues. V dropped 7 bases and J dropped 3 bases, with 16 bases sitting between them. DNA for the CDR3: TGTGCCAGCAAATTGCAGGACATAAACTACGAGCAGTACTTC. It is translated as CASKLQDINYEQYF.

This clonotype occurred a few times. The V and J genes are TRBV20-1 and TRBJ2-5; 9 bases are a match to TRBD1. Germline CDR1 reads DFQATT; CDR2 reads SNEGSKA (reference sequence). V dropped 6 bases and J dropped 2; count of bases not matched to a gene: 4. The CDR3 has 13 residues. The CDR3 loop is CSARTGVQETQYF. Here the CDR3 DNA reads TGCAGTGCGCGGACAGGGGTGCAAGAGACCCAGTACTTC.

The chain couples TRBV20-1 to TRBJ1-2; D is uncertain. Germline V lookup: CDR1 DFQATT, CDR2 SNEGSKA (reference sequence). V dropped 0 bases and J dropped 6 bases, with 2 bases sitting between them. The CDR3 totals 10 residues. The CDR3 reads CSARDNGYTF. CDR3 nucleotide sequence: TGCAGTGCTAGAGATAATGGCTACACCTTC.

The rearrangement joins TRBV15 to TRBJ2-7; D might be TRBD1 (6 bases). CDR3 size: 16 residues. Germline lookup yields CDR1 LNHNV and CDR2 YYDKDF (reference sequence). The ends were cut back, 1 base at V and 5 bases at J, with 18 bases in the middle. The CDR3 reads CATSRAQTGLENEQYF. The CDR3 nucleotides are TGTGCCACCAGCAGAGCCCAGACAGGTTTAGAGAACGAGCAGTACTTC.

The V call is TRBV29-1, the J call TRBJ1-1, with D perhaps matching TRBD1 (5 bases). This CDR3 comprises 12 residues. The germline V gene encodes CDR1 SQVTM and CDR2 ANQGSEA. Trimming left V 8 bases short and J 5 bases short, with 15 bases between. DNA for the CDR3: TGCAGCTCCGCGGGGGGTAGGACTGAAGCTTTCTTT. Protein sequence: CSSAGGRTEAFF.

V usage is TRBV20-1 and J usage is TRBJ2-1; D is unresolved. The V and J ends lost 0 bases and 4 bases respectively, with 10 bases between them. This CDR3 has 14 amino acids. CDR1 is DFQATT and CDR2 is SNEGSKA in the germline V gene (reference sequence). This CDR3 reads CSAREPAGYNEQFF. As DNA, the CDR3 is TGCAGTGCTAGAGAACCAGCAGGATACAATGAGCAGTTCTTC.

The V and J genes are TRBV15 and TRBJ2-3; D may be TRBD2 (5 bases). With 3 bases removed from V and 5 bases from J, the gap between germline ends came to 9 bases. This CDR3 is built from 13 residues. CDR1 LNHNV and CDR2 YYDKDF come from the germline V gene (reference sequence). The CDR3 protein is CATSSEREDTQYF. In DNA form, the CDR3 reads TGTGCCACCAGCAGCGAGAGGGAAGATACGCAGTATTTT.

V usage is TRBV20-1 and J usage is TRBJ1-1, with D perhaps matching TRBD1 (5 bases). The V gene's germline CDR1 is DFQATT and CDR2 SNEGSKA (reference sequence). The CDR3 length is 14 residues. Between the trimmed V and J ends, which lost 1 base and 0 bases, there was a span of 9 bases. The CDR3 nucleotides are TGCAGTGCTAGAGCAAGGGGCGTGAACACTGAAGCTTTCTTT. Translating it yields CSARARGVNTEAFF.

The chain carries TRBV20-1 and TRBJ2-1; no clear D gene. Between the trimmed V and J ends, which lost 5 bases and 3 bases, there was a span of 8 bases. The CDR3 extends over 12 amino acids. Per germline, CDR1 DFQATT and CDR2 SNEGSKA (reference sequence). CDR3 DNA: TGCAGTGCTCCACCCGGCTACAATGAGCAGTTCTTC. As protein: CSAPPGYNEQFF.

The chain is built from TRBV7-6 and TRBJ2-7; D possibly corresponds to TRBD2 (5 bases). The CDR3 has 15 residues. V lost 1 base to trimming and J lost 3 bases, with 13 bases between them. Looked up from germline, CDR1 is SGHVS and CDR2 is FNYEAQ. The DNA of the CDR3 is TGTGCCAGCAGCTTAGGAGCCGCGGGTTTCTACGAGCAGTACTTC. Protein sequence: CASSLGAAGFYEQYF.